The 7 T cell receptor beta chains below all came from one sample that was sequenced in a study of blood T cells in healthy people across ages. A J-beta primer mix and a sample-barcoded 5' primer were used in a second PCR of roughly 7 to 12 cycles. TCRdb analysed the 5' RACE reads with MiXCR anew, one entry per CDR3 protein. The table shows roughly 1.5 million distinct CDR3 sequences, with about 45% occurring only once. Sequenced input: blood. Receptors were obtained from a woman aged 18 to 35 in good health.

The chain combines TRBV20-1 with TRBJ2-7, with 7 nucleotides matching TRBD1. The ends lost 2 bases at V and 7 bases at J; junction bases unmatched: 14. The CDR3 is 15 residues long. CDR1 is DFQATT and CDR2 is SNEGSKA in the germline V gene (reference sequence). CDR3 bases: TGCAGTGCTAGACTCCCATCGACAGGGTACAATGAGCAGTACTTC. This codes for CSARLPSTGYNEQYF.

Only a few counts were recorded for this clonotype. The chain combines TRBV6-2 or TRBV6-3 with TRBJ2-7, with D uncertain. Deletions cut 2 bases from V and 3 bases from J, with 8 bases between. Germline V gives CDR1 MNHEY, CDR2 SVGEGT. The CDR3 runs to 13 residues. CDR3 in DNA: TGTGCCAGCAGTTACGTTAGAGTCTACGAGCAGTACTTC. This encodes CASSYVRVYEQYF.

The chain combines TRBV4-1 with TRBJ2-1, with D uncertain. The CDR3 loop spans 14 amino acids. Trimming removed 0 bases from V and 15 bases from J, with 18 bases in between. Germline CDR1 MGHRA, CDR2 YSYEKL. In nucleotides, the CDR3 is TGCGCCAGCAGCCAAGATAGGATTAACAGAATTTCGTTCTTC. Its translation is CASSQDRINRISFF.

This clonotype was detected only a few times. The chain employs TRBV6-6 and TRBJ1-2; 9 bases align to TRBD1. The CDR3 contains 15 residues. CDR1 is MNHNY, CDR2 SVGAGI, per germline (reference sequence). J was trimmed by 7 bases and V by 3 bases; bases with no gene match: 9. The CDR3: CASSYRRTGDAGYTF. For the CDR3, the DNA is TGTGCCAGCAGTTATCGCCGGACAGGGGATGCTGGCTACACCTTC.

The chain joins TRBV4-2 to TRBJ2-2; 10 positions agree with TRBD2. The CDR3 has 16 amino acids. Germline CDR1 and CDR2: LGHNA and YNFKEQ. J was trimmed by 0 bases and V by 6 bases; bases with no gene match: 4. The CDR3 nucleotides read TGTGCCAGCAGTCCTAGCGGGAGTGCGAACACCGGGGAGCTGTTTTTT. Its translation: CASSPSGSANTGELFF.

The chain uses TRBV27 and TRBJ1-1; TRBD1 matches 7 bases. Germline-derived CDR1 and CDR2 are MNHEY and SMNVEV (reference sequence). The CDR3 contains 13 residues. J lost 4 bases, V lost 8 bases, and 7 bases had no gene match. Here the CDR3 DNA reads TGTGCCAGCGGGCAGGGGGGCGGCACTGAAGCTTTCTTT. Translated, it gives CASGQGGGTEAFF.

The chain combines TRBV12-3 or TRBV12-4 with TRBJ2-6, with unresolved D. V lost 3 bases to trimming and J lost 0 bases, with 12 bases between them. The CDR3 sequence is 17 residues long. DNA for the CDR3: TGTGCCAGCAGTTTTGAGTGGTCTGACTCTGGGGCCAACGTCCTGACTTTC. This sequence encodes CASSFEWSDSGANVLTF.